A selection of T cell receptor beta chains follows, all from one sample in a study of early T cells in non-severe SARS-CoV-2 infection. Each CDR3 protein is one row after TCRdb ran MiXCR on the 5' RACE reads. The sample yields roughly 56,000 distinct CDR3 sequences, about 13% seen once. Material: whole blood. The receptors shown here come from an adult who was a healthcare worker with PCR-confirmed SARS-CoV-2 infection or an uninfected control (not recorded which). Each CDR3 is given without its conserved first and last residue. Clone size is given for some rows only: seen once, a few or many times, or a class if the clone is expanded.

many	14	TRBV20-1	TRBJ1-5	SARDGSAGGNQPQH
few	15	TRBV2	TRBJ2-3	ASSESGLAGRTDTQY
few	13	TRBV7-8	TRBJ1-2	ASSLRVGSSYGYT
-	15	TRBV4-1	TRBJ2-7	ASSQDDRRIISYEQY
few	11	TRBV7-9	TRBJ2-5	ASSLRGYETQY
many	16	TRBV6-2/TRBV6-3	TRBJ2-1	ASSYSPQRATKYNEQF
-	8	TRBV29-1	TRBJ2-1	SVELGEQF
many	14	TRBV15	TRBJ2-2	ATSRERTGGTGELF
many	14	TRBV19	TRBJ1-4	ASSIAGVGTNEKLF
many	12	TRBV5-1	TRBJ1-5	ASSLGDRGQPQH
few	11	TRBV7-6	TRBJ2-7	ASSLARTNEQY
many	17	TRBV7-2	TRBJ2-5	ASSPRGDSGGPRGETQY
-	11	TRBV14	TRBJ1-1	ASSRNPFVEAF
many	15	TRBV27	TRBJ1-5	ASSPSGTGASNQPQH
many	14	TRBV7-8	TRBJ2-6	AKGPHSLSGANVLT
few	11	TRBV5-6	TRBJ1-1	ASSFAAHTEAF
-	14	TRBV5-6	TRBJ2-4	ASSWGSELAKNIQY
few	13	TRBV5-1	TRBJ1-2	ASDTGTGSNYGYT
few	15	TRBV2	TRBJ2-1	ASSEILGRNLYNEQF
-	8	TRBV6-5	TRBJ1-2	ASSCYGYT
few	12	TRBV5-1	TRBJ1-1	ASSLSTGLAEAF
-	13	TRBV7-3	TRBJ2-1	ASSAIVSSYNEQF
-	11	TRBV6-2/TRBV6-3	TRBJ2-7	ASNLAGSREQY
-	15	TRBV6-5	TRBJ2-6	ASSYTSGGSGANVLT
-	14	TRBV5-1	TRBJ1-4	ASSEGNRETNEKLF
few	13	TRBV7-2	TRBJ2-2	ASSFREGNTGELF
many	14	TRBV7-9	TRBJ2-7	ASSPVGQGATYEQY
-	11	TRBV27	TRBJ2-1	ASSYSGDNEQF
few	11	TRBV29-1	TRBJ2-7	SVRKGERYEQY
-	12	TRBV20-1	TRBJ1-3	SASRGSSENTIY
many	13	TRBV11-2	TRBJ2-1	ASSLGTGTSAEQF
few	14	TRBV9	TRBJ1-1	ASSTRDRVLNTEAF
-	11	TRBV9	TRBJ1-1	ASSGQGAAEAF
many	15	TRBV5-1	TRBJ2-2	ASSLAGSGTSTGELF
-	15	TRBV5-6	TRBJ2-7	ASSSPPRQGAPWEQY
-	11	TRBV11-1	TRBJ1-1	ASSLELNTEAF
-	12	TRBV7-9	TRBJ2-1	ASILRDTYNEQF
few	10	TRBV28	TRBJ2-5	ASSFYGETQY
once	10	TRBV29-1	TRBJ1-1	SVRRQNTEAF
many	13	TRBV6-6	TRBJ1-1	ASSYRTAISAEAF
few	11	TRBV6-6	TRBJ1-5	ASSYGAVQPQH